These T cell receptor beta chains were read from a single sample in a study of T cell repertoires in cytomegalovirus infection. MiXCR, applied by TCRdb to the reads, yields one record per CDR3 protein. The repertoire has about 310,000 distinct CDR3 sequences, roughly a sixth of them found once; the top ten carry about 11%. Sequences were obtained from PBMCs. These receptors came from a human donor in good health (CMV status not recorded). Some clones in this sample may be carry-over from other donors' samples. The CDR3 runs from the conserved cysteine through the conserved F or W. D genes are given only for firm matches. Clone sizes are given selectively: once, few, many, or a class where the clone is expanded.

len: 19; j_gene: TRBJ1-2; v_gene: TRBV4-2; abundance: many; d_gene: NA; CDR3aa: CASSQDMDSGVGLSPGYTF; CDR3nt: TGTGCCAGCAGCCAAGATATGGACTCGGGGGTCGGACTTTCCCCTGGCTACACCTTC
len: 14; j_gene: TRBJ1-5; v_gene: TRBV12-3/TRBV12-4; abundance: many; d_gene: NA; CDR3aa: CASSWTGMNQPQHF; CDR3nt: TGTGCCAGCAGTTGGACGGGGATGAATCAGCCCCAGCATTTT
len: 16; j_gene: TRBJ2-3; v_gene: TRBV6-6; abundance: few; d_gene: TRBD1; CDR3aa: CASSYSTGQGQHTQYF; CDR3nt: TGTGCCAGCAGTTACTCGACGGGACAGGGTCAGCATACGCAGTATTTT
len: 17; j_gene: TRBJ2-5; v_gene: TRBV3-1; abundance: NA; d_gene: NA; CDR3aa: CASSQDHNRDTRETQYF; CDR3nt: TGTGCCAGCAGCCAAGATCATAACCGGGACACAAGAGAGACCCAGTACTTC
len: 14; j_gene: TRBJ2-7; v_gene: TRBV18; abundance: few; d_gene: TRBD2; CDR3aa: CASSPPGLAGEQYF; CDR3nt: TGTGCCAGCTCACCACCAGGACTAGCGGGCGAGCAGTACTTC
len: 15; j_gene: TRBJ1-4; v_gene: TRBV7-9; abundance: NA; d_gene: NA; CDR3aa: CASSKRQVANEKLFF; CDR3nt: TGTGCCAGCAGCAAGCGACAGGTGGCGAATGAAAAACTGTTTTTT
len: 15; j_gene: TRBJ1-1; v_gene: TRBV6-2/TRBV6-3; abundance: few; d_gene: TRBD1; CDR3aa: CASSGTGGVNTEAFF; CDR3nt: TGTGCCAGCAGTGGGACAGGGGGCGTGAACACTGAAGCTTTCTTT
len: 15; j_gene: TRBJ2-7; v_gene: TRBV3-1; abundance: NA; d_gene: TRBD1; CDR3aa: CASSQYRGTYYEQYF; CDR3nt: TGTGCCAGCAGCCAATACAGGGGGACGTACTACGAGCAGTACTTC
len: 18; j_gene: TRBJ2-6; v_gene: TRBV6-2/TRBV6-3; abundance: NA; d_gene: NA; CDR3aa: CASSYRPGYGAGANVLTF; CDR3nt: TGTGCCAGCAGTTACCGTCCGGGATATGGTGCTGGGGCCAACGTCCTGACTTTC
len: 9; j_gene: TRBJ2-2; v_gene: TRBV5-1; abundance: NA; d_gene: NA; CDR3aa: CASRQFGFF; CDR3nt: TGCGCCAGCCGCCAATTTGGGTTCTTT
len: 17; j_gene: TRBJ1-5; v_gene: TRBV4-2; abundance: many; d_gene: NA; CDR3aa: CASSQGARGTLNQPQHF; CDR3nt: TGTGCCAGCAGCCAAGGCGCGCGGGGGACGCTTAATCAGCCCCAGCATTTT
len: 15; j_gene: TRBJ1-5; v_gene: TRBV4-1; abundance: few; d_gene: NA; CDR3aa: CASSPSGSRSQPQHF; CDR3nt: TGCGCCAGCAGCCCCTCTGGGAGCAGGAGTCAGCCCCAGCATTTT
len: 15; j_gene: TRBJ2-1; v_gene: TRBV25-1; abundance: many; d_gene: TRBD2; CDR3aa: CASSDLAGIYNEQFF; CDR3nt: TGTGCCAGCAGTGACCTAGCGGGGATCTACAATGAGCAGTTCTTC
len: 17; j_gene: TRBJ2-2; v_gene: TRBV2; abundance: NA; d_gene: TRBD1; CDR3aa: CASSKSRGTGGTGELFF; CDR3nt: TGTGCCAGCAGTAAATCGAGAGGGACAGGGGGCACGGGGGAGCTGTTTTTT
len: 16; j_gene: TRBJ2-7; v_gene: TRBV6-5; abundance: many; d_gene: TRBD2; CDR3aa: CASSYSAGGNSYEQYF; CDR3nt: TGTGCCAGCAGTTACTCGGCGGGGGGAAACTCCTACGAGCAGTACTTC
len: 14; j_gene: TRBJ1-5; v_gene: TRBV12-3/TRBV12-4; abundance: many; d_gene: NA; CDR3aa: CASSFGRTGQPQHF; CDR3nt: TGTGCCAGCAGTTTCGGGAGAACCGGGCAGCCCCAGCATTTT
len: 20; j_gene: TRBJ2-1; v_gene: TRBV20-1; abundance: NA; d_gene: TRBD2; CDR3aa: CSAREGTRPGTSGRHNEQFF; CDR3nt: TGCAGTGCTAGAGAGGGAACCCGCCCCGGGACTAGCGGGAGACACAATGAGCAGTTCTTC